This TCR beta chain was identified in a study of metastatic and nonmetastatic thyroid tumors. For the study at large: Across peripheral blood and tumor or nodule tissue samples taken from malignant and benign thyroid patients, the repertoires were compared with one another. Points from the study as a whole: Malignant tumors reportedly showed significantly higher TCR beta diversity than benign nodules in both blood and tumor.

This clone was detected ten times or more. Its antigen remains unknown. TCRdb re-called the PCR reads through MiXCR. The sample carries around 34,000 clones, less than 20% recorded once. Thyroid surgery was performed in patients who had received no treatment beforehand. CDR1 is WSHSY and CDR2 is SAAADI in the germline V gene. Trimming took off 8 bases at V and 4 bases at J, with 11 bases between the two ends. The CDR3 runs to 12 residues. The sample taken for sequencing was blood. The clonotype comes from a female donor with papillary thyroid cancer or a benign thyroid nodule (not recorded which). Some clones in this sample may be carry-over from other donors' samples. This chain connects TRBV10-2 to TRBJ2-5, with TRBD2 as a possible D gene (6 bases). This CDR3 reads CASWRGGETQYF. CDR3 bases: TGCGCCAGCTGGAGGGGAGGAGAGACCCAGTACTTC.